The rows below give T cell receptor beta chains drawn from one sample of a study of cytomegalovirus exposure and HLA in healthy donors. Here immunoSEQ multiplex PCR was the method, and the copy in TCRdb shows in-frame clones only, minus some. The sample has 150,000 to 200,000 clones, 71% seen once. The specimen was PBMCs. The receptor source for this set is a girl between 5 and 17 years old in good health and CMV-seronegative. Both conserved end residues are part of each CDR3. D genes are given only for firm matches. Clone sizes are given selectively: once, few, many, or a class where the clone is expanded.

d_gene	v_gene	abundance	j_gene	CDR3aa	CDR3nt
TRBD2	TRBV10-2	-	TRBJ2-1	CASSDGLAGGQYNEQFF	TGCGCCAGCAGTGACGGACTAGCGGGGGGGCAGTACAATGAGCAGTTCTTC
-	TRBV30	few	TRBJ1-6	CAWAQTDSPLHF	TGTGCCTGGGCCCAGACAGATTCACCCCTCCACTTT
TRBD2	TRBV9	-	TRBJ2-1	CASSVGLAGDHEQFF	TGTGCCAGCAGCGTAGGACTAGCGGGGGACCATGAGCAGTTCTTC
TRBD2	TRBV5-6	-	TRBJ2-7	CASSLGLAGTYEQYF	TGTGCCAGCAGCTTGGGACTAGCGGGGACCTACGAGCAGTACTTC
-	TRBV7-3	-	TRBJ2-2	CASSPYLNTGELFF	TGTGCCAGCAGCCCCTATTTGAACACCGGGGAGCTGTTTTTT
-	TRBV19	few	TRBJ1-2	CASSTGRYGYTF	TGTGCCAGTAGTACAGGGAGGTATGGCTACACCTTC
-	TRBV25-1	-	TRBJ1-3	CASSDQGYAIHF	TGTGCCAGCAGTGATCAGGGGTACGCCATACATTTT
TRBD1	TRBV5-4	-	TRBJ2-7	CASSPGTGASRGYEQYF	TGTGCCAGCAGCCCCGGGACAGGGGCATCTCGGGGCTACGAGCAGTACTTC
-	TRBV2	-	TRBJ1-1	CASSESRDKPEAFF	TGTGCCAGCAGTGAATCTCGGGACAAGCCTGAAGCTTTCTTT
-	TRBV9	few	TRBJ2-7	CASQPGGSYEQYF	TGTGCCAGCCAACCCGGGGGCTCCTACGAGCAGTACTTC
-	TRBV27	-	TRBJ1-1	CASSLTGNTEAFF	TGTGCCAGCAGTTTAACGGGGAACACTGAAGCTTTCTTT
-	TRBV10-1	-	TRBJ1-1	CASSEGPGNTEAFF	TGCGCCAGCAGTGAGGGTCCGGGGAACACTGAAGCTTTCTTT
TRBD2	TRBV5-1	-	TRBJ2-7	CASSAGGGLSEQYF	TGCGCCAGCAGCGCGGGCGGGGGGCTCTCCGAGCAGTACTTC
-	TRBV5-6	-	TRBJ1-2	CASSLGEVLLAF	TGTGCCAGCAGCTTAGGGGAGGTCCTCCTAGCCTTC
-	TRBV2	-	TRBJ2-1	CASSLYNEQFF	TGTGCCAGCAGTCTATACAATGAGCAGTTCTTC
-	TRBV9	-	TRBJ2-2	CASSVAVGELFF	TGTGCCAGCAGCGTAGCGGTCGGGGAGCTGTTTTTT
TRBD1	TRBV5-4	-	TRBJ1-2	CASSRDRAYGYTF	TGTGCCAGCAGCCGGGACAGGGCCTATGGCTACACCTTC
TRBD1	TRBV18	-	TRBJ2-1	CATGQEFYNEQFF	TGTGCCACGGGACAGGAATTCTACAATGAGCAGTTCTTC
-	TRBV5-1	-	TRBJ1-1	CARGLMNTEAFF	TGCGCCCGAGGACTTATGAACACTGAAGCTTTCTTT
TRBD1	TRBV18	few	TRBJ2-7	CASSSRDSDLYEQYF	TGTGCCAGCTCATCCCGGGACAGCGATCTCTACGAGCAGTACTTC
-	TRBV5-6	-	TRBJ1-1	CASVNSQKNTEAFF	TGTGCCAGCGTTAACAGCCAAAAGAACACTGAAGCTTTCTTT
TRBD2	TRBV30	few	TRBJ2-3	CAWSVGPGLAGTDTQYF	TGTGCCTGGAGTGTAGGGCCGGGGCTAGCGGGCACAGATACGCAGTATTTT
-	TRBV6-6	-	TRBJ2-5	CASSYFEETQYF	TGTGCCAGCAGTTACTTCGAAGAGACCCAGTACTTC
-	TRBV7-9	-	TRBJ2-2	CASSLLGLGELLF	TGTGCCAGCAGCTTATTGGGTCTCGGGGAGCTGCTTTTT
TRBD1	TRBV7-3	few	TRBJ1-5	CASSFPTGVRQPQHF	TGTGCCAGCAGCTTCCCGACAGGGGTTCGGCAGCCCCAGCATTTT
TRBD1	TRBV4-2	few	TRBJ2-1	CASSRDGGQGNEQFF	TGTGCCAGCAGCCGCGACGGGGGACAGGGCAATGAGCAGTTCTTC
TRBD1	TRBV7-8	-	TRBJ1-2	CASGRDRENYGYTF	TGTGCCAGCGGACGGGACAGGGAGAACTATGGCTACACCTTC
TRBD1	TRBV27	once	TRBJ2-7	CASSLPDRVISYEQYF	TGTGCCAGCAGTTTACCTGACAGGGTAATCTCCTACGAGCAGTACTTC
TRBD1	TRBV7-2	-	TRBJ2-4	CASSPSGTGVIIQYF	TGTGCCAGCAGTCCTTCCGGGACAGGGGTTATCATTCAGTACTTC
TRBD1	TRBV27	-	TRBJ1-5	CASSYTGGRNQPQHF	TGTGCCAGCAGTTATACAGGGGGTCGCAATCAGCCCCAGCATTTT
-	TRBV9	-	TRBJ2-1	CASTRTGTNNEQFF	TGTGCCAGCACCCGGACAGGGACTAATAATGAGCAGTTCTTC